Listed here are 28 T cell receptor beta chains from one sample, sequenced in a study of T cell repertoires in cytomegalovirus infection. Via MiXCR, TCRdb re-called the reads, giving one row per CDR3 protein. Among approximately 160,000 distinct CDR3 sequences, 17% were seen once, and the ten largest hold around 19%. Sequenced material: CD8+ T cells from PBMCs. The receptors shown here come from a human donor in good health (CMV status not recorded). Some clones in this sample may be carry-over from other donors' samples.

The gene calls are TRBV7-9 and TRBJ2-7; 12 bases agree with TRBD2. The V segment lost 5 bases and the J segment 0 bases; nucleotides outside the gene matches: 8. The CDR3 length is 17 residues. CDR1 and CDR2 (germline): SEHNR, FQNEAQ (reference sequence). CDR3: CASSTGLAGIDSYEQYF. The CDR3 bases are TGTGCCAGCAGCACGGGACTAGCGGGCATCGACTCCTACGAGCAGTACTTC.

The chain is built from TRBV7-3 and TRBJ1-5; 7 bases are a match to TRBD1. J was trimmed by 1 base and V by 5 bases; bases with no gene match: 5. Germline CDR1 SGHTA, CDR2 FQGTGA. The CDR3 runs 15 residues. The chain's CDR3 is CASSPYRGSNQPQHF. The CDR3 DNA reads TGTGCCAGCAGCCCCTACAGGGGAAGCAATCAGCCCCAGCATTTT.

Remarks on this clonotype: One end of the junction does not line up with germline, which may come from a read error. The chain links TRBV5-4 to TRBJ2-1; D call uncertain. Germline CDR1 and CDR2: SGHNT and YYREEE (reference sequence). This CDR3 has 12 amino acids. CDR3 bases: TGTGCCAGCAGCTTGGAACGCGGTAATGAAGTCTTC. It translates to CASSLERGNEVF.

The chain has TRBV28 and TRBJ1-5; D remains unclear. The CDR3 covers 13 residues. Germline V lookup: CDR1 MDHEN, CDR2 SYDVKM. V lost 5 bases and J lost 2, with 7 bases in between. CDR3 sequence reads: CASSRRGNQPQHF. CDR3 DNA sequence: TGTGCCAGCAGTCGCAGAGGCAATCAGCCCCAGCATTTT.

The chain joins TRBV28 to TRBJ1-1; 7 bases fit TRBD1. V trimming: 7 bases; J trimming: 5 bases; junction bases outside the gene matches: 7. From germline, CDR1 is MDHEN and CDR2 SYDVKM. CDR3 length: 13 amino acids. The DNA for the CDR3 is TGTGCCAGCATTATACAGGGGCAGACTGAAGCTTTCTTT. This encodes CASIIQGQTEAFF.

About this clonotype: This could be a read error, since a much larger clone is one nucleotide away. The gene calls are TRBV11-2 and TRBJ2-1; 7 bases agree with TRBD2. The germline CDR1 and CDR2 sequences are SGHAT and FQNNGV. CDR3 length equals 15 residues. V trimming: 5 bases; J trimming: 5 bases; junction bases outside the gene matches: 9. The CDR3 is CASSLTSWANNEQFF. The CDR3 bases are TGTGCCAGCAGCCTGACTAGCTGGGCTAACAATGAGCAGTTCTTC.

By sample share, this clonotype is medium-sized (0.01 to 0.1%). The chain uses TRBV6-2 or TRBV6-3 and TRBJ2-7; D is ambiguous. The germline V gene encodes CDR1 MNHEY and CDR2 SVGEGT. The CDR3 covers 12 residues. V was shortened by 5 bases and J by 5 bases, with 10 bases between the two germline ends. The CDR3 loop is CASSPSWDEQYF. The DNA of the CDR3 is TGTGCCAGCAGTCCCAGTTGGGACGAGCAGTACTTC.

This clonotype was seen more than once but under ten times. The chain uses TRBV12-3 or TRBV12-4 and TRBJ2-1; 9 nucleotides line up with TRBD2. The CDR3 is 16 residues long. Losses at the gene ends were 7 bases for V and 5 bases for J; bases not matched to a gene: 12. CDR3 DNA: TGTGCCAGCACCCCCGGACGCGGGGGGGACGACAATGAGCAGTTCTTC. Protein product: CASTPGRGGDDNEQFF.

This clonotype has more than one count but fewer than ten. This sequence joins TRBV7-6 and TRBJ1-3, with 7 bases aligning to TRBD1. The germline CDR1 and CDR2 sequences are SGHVS and FNYEAQ. The CDR3 runs to 15 residues. With 5 bases clipped from V and 0 bases from J, the junction kept 4 bases outside the gene matches. Written as DNA, the CDR3 is TGTGCCAGCAGCCCGGGACAGAGCTCTGGAAACACCATATATTTT. Protein sequence: CASSPGQSSGNTIYF. Full variable domain (rest looked up from reference TRBV7-6 and TRBJ1-3): GAGVSQSPRYKVTKRGQDVALRCDPISGHVSLYWYRQALGQGPEFLTYFNYEAQQDKSGLPNDRFSAERPEGSISTLTIQRTEQRDSAMYRCASSPGQSSGNTIYFGEGSWLTVV.

The rearrangement joins TRBV12-3 or TRBV12-4 to TRBJ1-5, with unresolved D. There are 14 residues in the CDR3. V was clipped by 6 bases and J by 5 bases, with 14 bases between them. This chain's CDR3 is CASRGAGGDQPQHF. Written as DNA, the CDR3 is TGTGCCAGCAGGGGCGCGGGCGGAGATCAGCCCCAGCATTTT.

This clonotype was observed a handful of times. This chain links TRBV10-2 with TRBJ2-3, with D possibly TRBD2 on 6 matching bases. The CDR3 is made up of 13 amino acids. Germline CDR1 and CDR2: WSHSY and SAAADI. Trimming removed 11 bases from V and 4 bases from J, with 16 bases in between. CDR3 nucleotides: TGCGCCTGTACCGGGACTTCACCAGATACGCAGTATTTT. Protein product: CACTGTSPDTQYF.

In its sample, this clonotype was seen many times. The V call is TRBV29-1, the J call TRBJ2-7, with 9 bases matching TRBD2. V dropped 4 bases and J dropped 5; count of bases not matched to a gene: 21. The CDR3 totals 18 residues. Germline CDR1 is SQVTM and CDR2 is ANQGSEA. This chain's CDR3 is CSVGGSPTGGRAHHEQYF. CDR3 in DNA: TGCAGCGTTGGGGGGAGCCCCACTGGCGGGAGGGCCCACCACGAGCAGTACTTC.

The CDR3 sequence is CASSPGLHQETQYF. CDR3 in DNA: TGTGCCAGCAGTCCGGGACTGCACCAAGAGACCCAGTACTTC. The rearrangement joins TRBV27 to TRBJ2-5; D may be TRBD2 (6 bases). The CDR3 is made up of 14 amino acids. From germline, CDR1 is MNHEY and CDR2 SMNVEV (reference sequence). The V end lost 5 bases, the J end lost 0 bases, and 10 bases lay between the germline ends.

V usage is TRBV6-2 or TRBV6-3 and J usage is TRBJ2-7, with D possibly called TRBD1 or TRBD2 (5 bases each). Looked up from germline, CDR1 is MNHEY and CDR2 is SVGEGT. The germline V and J ends were trimmed by 5 bases and 5 bases, with 10 bases remaining between them. The CDR3 covers 12 residues. In nucleotides, the CDR3 is TGTGCCAGCAGTGGGGGAAGGAACGAGCAGTACTTC. Its protein is CASSGGRNEQYF.

This clonotype was counted only a few times. The V call is TRBV7-6, the J call TRBJ1-1, with 7 bases aligning to TRBD1. With 7 bases clipped from V and 5 bases from J, the junction kept 10 bases outside the gene matches. Germline CDR1 and CDR2: SGHVS and FNYEAQ. The CDR3 is 14 amino acids. The CDR3 here is CASNLRQGRTEAFF. The CDR3 nucleotides read TGTGCCAGCAACTTGAGACAGGGACGGACTGAAGCTTTCTTT.

This clonotype was found a few times. The chain uses TRBV6-2 or TRBV6-3 and TRBJ1-6; D ambiguous. Germline CDR1 reads MNHEY; CDR2 reads SVGEGT. The germline V and J ends were trimmed by 1 base and 7 bases, with 17 bases remaining between them. The CDR3 is 17 residues long. The DNA of the CDR3 is TGTGCCAGCAGTTACTTGAAGACTCTAACGGGGAATTCACCCCTCCACTTT. Amino acid sequence: CASSYLKTLTGNSPLHF.

The chain has TRBV7-9 and TRBJ2-7; D is perhaps TRBD1 (5 bases). The V gene's germline CDR1 is SEHNR and CDR2 FQNEAQ (reference sequence). The germline V and J ends were trimmed by 9 bases and 5 bases, with 14 bases remaining between them. The CDR3 contains 12 residues. CDR3 loop: CASTNARDEQYF. DNA for the CDR3: TGTGCCAGTACTAACGCCAGGGACGAGCAGTACTTC. Full variable domain (remainder filled in from reference TRBV7-9 and TRBJ2-7): DTGVSQNPRHKITKRGQNVTFRCDPISEHNRLYWYRQTLGQGPEFLTYFQNEAQLEKSRLLSDRFSAERPKGSFSTLEIQRTEQGDSAMYLCASTNARDEQYFGPGTRLTVT.

This clonotype appeared a few times. V is TRBV7-8 and J is TRBJ2-4; D is possibly TRBD1 or TRBD2 (5 bases each). The ends were cut back, 4 bases at V and 4 bases at J, with 17 bases in the middle. This CDR3 has 16 residues. Germline V lookup: CDR1 SGHVS, CDR2 FQNEAQ. The CDR3 sequence: CASSSYRDAGKNIQYF. As DNA, the CDR3 is TGTGCCAGCAGCTCGTACCGGGACGCAGGAAAAAACATTCAGTACTTC. Complete variable domain (other parts from reference TRBV7-8 and TRBJ2-4): GAGVSQSPRYKVAKRGQDVALRCDPISGHVSLFWYQQALGQGPEFLTYFQNEAQLDKSGLPSDRFFAERPEGSVSTLKIQRTQQEDSAVYLCASSSYRDAGKNIQYFGAGTRLSVL.

At least ten counts were recorded for this clonotype. This sequence joins TRBV7-2 and TRBJ2-7; maybe TRBD1 (5 bases). Germline CDR1 reads SGHTA; CDR2 reads FQGNSA. With 1 base removed from V and 4 bases from J, the gap between germline ends came to 17 bases. This CDR3 comprises 16 residues. CDR3 in amino acids: CASSLVSQGVRYEQYF. The DNA for the CDR3 is TGTGCCAGCAGCTTAGTAAGCCAGGGTGTTCGTTACGAGCAGTACTTC.

This clonotype turned up a few times. The chain has TRBV7-3 and TRBJ2-5; D is possibly TRBD1 (6 bases). The CDR3 spans 15 residues. Germline V gene data show CDR1 as SGHTA and CDR2 as FQGTGA. Between the trimmed V and J ends, which lost 5 bases and 1 base, there was a span of 14 bases. The CDR3: CASSPQGQTQETQYF. For the CDR3, the DNA is TGTGCCAGCAGCCCCCAGGGACAAACCCAAGAGACCCAGTACTTC.

Worth noting for this clonotype: This is likely a read error, given that the CDR3 carries no conserved phenylalanine or tryptophan at its end. The chain combines TRBV29-1 with TRBJ1-2; TRBD1 matches at 7 bases. Trimming took 4 bases from V and 4 from J; bases not matched to a gene: 18. From germline, CDR1 is SQVTM and CDR2 ANQGSEA. CDR3 size: 17 residues. The CDR3 region is CSVGARDSQFLTYGYTC. The CDR3 DNA is TGCAGCGTTGGTGCCAGGGACAGTCAATTTCTAACCTATGGCTACACCTGC.

V is TRBV7-2 and J is TRBJ1-1; D unclear. The ends were cut back, 5 bases at V and 1 base at J, with 11 bases in the middle. This CDR3 has 14 amino acids. Germline CDR1 SGHTA, CDR2 FQGNSA. The CDR3 sequence is CASSPRQRNTEAFF. The CDR3 DNA reads as TGTGCCAGCAGCCCCCGCCAGAGGAACACTGAAGCTTTCTTT.

This clonotype was counted only a few times. The CDR3 coding sequence is TGTGCCAGCAATCTAGCGGGAGTGGCCGGGGAGCTGTTTTTT. Its translation: CASNLAGVAGELFF. The chain links TRBV6-2 or TRBV6-3 to TRBJ2-2; 10 bases align to TRBD2. The CDR3 length is 14 residues. Germline V lookup: CDR1 MNHEY, CDR2 SVGEGT. J lost 6 bases, V lost 7 bases, and 5 bases had no gene match.

V and J are TRBV9 and TRBJ2-2, with TRBD2 identical over 10 bases. The CDR3 is 18 amino acids. V lost 4 bases and J lost 2; bases outside the gene matches: 11. The V gene's germline CDR1 is SGDLS and CDR2 YYNGEE. The CDR3 region is CASSHILAGTPNTGELFF. CDR3 nucleotide sequence: TGTGCCAGCAGCCACATACTAGCGGGGACACCTAACACCGGGGAGCTGTTTTTT.

This clonotype appeared a few times. The chain carries TRBV6-2 or TRBV6-3 and TRBJ2-1, with D perhaps TRBD2 (6 bases). V lost 5 bases and J lost 3, with 17 bases in between. CDR3 length: 16 amino acids. The V gene's germline CDR1 is MNHEY and CDR2 SVGEGT. The CDR3 loop reads CASSGFGRGDYNEQFF. The CDR3 DNA is TGTGCCAGCAGTGGGTTCGGGCGCGGGGACTACAATGAGCAGTTCTTC.

J is TRBJ2-7 and V is TRBV28; TRBD2 matches at 8 bases. CDR1 is MDHEN, CDR2 SYDVKM, per germline. V lost 3 bases, J lost 7 bases, and 8 bases stayed unmatched. CDR3 length: 14 amino acids. DNA of the CDR3: TGTGCCAGCAGTTTGATCCGGGAGCGGGAGGAGCAGTACTTC. It translates to CASSLIREREEQYF.

This clonotype was observed once. The V call is TRBV4-3, the J call TRBJ2-5; D assignment may be TRBD1 or TRBD2 (6 bases each). Per the germline V gene, CDR1 is LGHNA and CDR2 is YSLEER. The germline V and J ends were trimmed by 1 base and 5 bases, with 14 bases remaining between them. CDR3 length equals 15 residues. DNA of the CDR3: TGCGCCAGCAGCCAAGGTCGGCAGGGGAGGGAGACCCAGTACTTC. Translated, it gives CASSQGRQGRETQYF.

The genes are TRBV29-1 and TRBJ2-1; D might be TRBD2 (6 bases). This CDR3 contains 12 residues. Deletions cut 3 bases from V and 3 bases from J, with 6 bases between. Germline V gene data show CDR1 as SQVTM and CDR2 as ANQGSEA. The CDR3 reads CSVEDYYNEQFF. CDR3 nucleotide sequence: TGCAGCGTTGAGGACTACTACAATGAGCAGTTCTTC.